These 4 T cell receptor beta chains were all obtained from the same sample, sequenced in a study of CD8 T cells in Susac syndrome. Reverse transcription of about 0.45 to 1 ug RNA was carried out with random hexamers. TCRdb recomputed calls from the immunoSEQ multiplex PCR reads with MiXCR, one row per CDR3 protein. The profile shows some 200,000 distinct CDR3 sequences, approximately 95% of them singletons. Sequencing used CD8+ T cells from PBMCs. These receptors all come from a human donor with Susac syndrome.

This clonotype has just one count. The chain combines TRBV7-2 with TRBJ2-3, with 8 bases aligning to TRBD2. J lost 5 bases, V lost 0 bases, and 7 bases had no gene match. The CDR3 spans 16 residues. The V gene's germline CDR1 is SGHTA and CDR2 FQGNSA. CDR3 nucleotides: TGTGCCAGCAGCTTAGCTCCGGGGGGGTTAAAAGATACGCAGTATTTT. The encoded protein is CASSLAPGGLKDTQYF.

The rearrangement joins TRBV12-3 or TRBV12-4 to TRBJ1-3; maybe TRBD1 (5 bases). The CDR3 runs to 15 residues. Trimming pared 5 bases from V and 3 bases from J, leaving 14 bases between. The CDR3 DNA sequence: TGTGCCAGCAGTAAGATGACAGTTAATGGAAACACCATATATTTT. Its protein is CASSKMTVNGNTIYF.

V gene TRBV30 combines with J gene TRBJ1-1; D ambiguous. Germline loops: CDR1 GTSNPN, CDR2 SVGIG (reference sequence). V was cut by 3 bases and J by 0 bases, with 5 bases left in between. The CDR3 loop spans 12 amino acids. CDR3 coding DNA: TGTGCCTGGAGCCCCATGAACACTGAAGCTTTCTTT. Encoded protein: CAWSPMNTEAFF.

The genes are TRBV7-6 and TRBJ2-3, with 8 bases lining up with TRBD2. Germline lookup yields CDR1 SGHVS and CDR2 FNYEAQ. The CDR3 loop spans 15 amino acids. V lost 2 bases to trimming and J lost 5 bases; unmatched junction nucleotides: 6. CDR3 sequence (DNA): TGTGCCAGCAGCTTAACGGGAGGGAGAGGAGATACGCAGTATTTT. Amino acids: CASSLTGGRGDTQYF.